The T cell receptor (beta chain) under discussion was sequenced for a study of T cell responses to AZD1222 COVID-19 vaccine. Germline values: CDR1 LGHDT, CDR2 YNNKEL (reference sequence). The length of the CDR3 is 16 residues. Trimming pared 4 bases from V and 0 bases from J, leaving 10 bases between. The repertoire was sequenced with immunoSEQ multiplex PCR; TCRdb's copy has only in-frame clones and lacks some. The repertoire holds approximately 80,000 clones, with less than 95% as singletons. The sample was peripheral blood, taken 28 days after the second AZD1222 dose. This TCR derives from an adult who received the AZD1222 COVID-19 vaccine. The chain carries TRBV3-1 (or the pseudogene TRBV3-2) and TRBJ1-6, with D unresolved. The CDR3 coding sequence is TGTGCCAGCAGCCTATCGACTAGCTCCTATAATTCACCCCTCCACTTT. Protein sequence: CASSLSTSSYNSPLHF.